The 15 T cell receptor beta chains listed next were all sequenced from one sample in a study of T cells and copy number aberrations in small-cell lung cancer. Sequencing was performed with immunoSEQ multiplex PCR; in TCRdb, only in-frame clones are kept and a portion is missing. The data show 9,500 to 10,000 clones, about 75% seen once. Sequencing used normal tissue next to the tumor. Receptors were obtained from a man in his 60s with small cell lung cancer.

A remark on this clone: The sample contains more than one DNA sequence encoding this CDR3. CDR3 amino acids: CASSIVAGVYEQYF. DNA for the CDR3: TGTGCCAGTAGTATTGTAGCGGGAGTATACGAGCAGTACTTC. The rearrangement links TRBV19 to TRBJ2-7, with 9 bases identical to TRBD2. Trimming cost V 3 bases and J 4 bases; bases outside gene matches: 4. Germline CDR1 and CDR2: LNHDA and SQIVND (reference sequence). This CDR3 has 14 amino acids.

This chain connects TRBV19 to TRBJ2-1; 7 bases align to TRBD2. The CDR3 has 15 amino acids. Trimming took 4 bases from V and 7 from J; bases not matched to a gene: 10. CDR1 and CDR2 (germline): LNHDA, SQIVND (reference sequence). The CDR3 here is CASSNGGTSLNEQFF. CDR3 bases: TGTGCCAGTAGTAACGGGGGGACCTCTTTGAATGAGCAGTTCTTC.

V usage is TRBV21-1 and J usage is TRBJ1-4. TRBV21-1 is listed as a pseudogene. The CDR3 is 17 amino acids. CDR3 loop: CASSEKVGEGGNEKLFF. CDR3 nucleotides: TGTGCCAGCAGCGAAAAGGTTGGAGAGGGGGGTAATGAAAAACTGTTTTTT.

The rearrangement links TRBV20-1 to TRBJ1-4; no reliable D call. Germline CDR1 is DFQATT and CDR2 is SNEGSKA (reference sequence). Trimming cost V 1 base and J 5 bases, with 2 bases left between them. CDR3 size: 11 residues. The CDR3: CSARGNEKLFF. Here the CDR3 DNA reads TGCAGTGCTAGAGGAAATGAAAAACTGTTTTTT.

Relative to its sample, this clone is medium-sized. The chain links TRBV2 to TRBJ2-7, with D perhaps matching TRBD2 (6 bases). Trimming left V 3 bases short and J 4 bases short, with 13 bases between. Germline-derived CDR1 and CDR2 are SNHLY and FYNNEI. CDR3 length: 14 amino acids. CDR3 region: CASSDWGVGYEQYF. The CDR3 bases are TGTGCCAGCAGTGATTGGGGGGTCGGGTACGAGCAGTACTTC.

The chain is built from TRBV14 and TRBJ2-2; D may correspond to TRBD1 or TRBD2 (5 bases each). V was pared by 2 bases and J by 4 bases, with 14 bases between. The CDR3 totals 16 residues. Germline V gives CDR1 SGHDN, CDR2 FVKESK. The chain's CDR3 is CASSQRTPAGTGELFF. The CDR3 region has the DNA TGTGCCAGCAGCCAACGGACACCGGCGGGCACCGGGGAGCTGTTTTTT.

The CDR3 DNA follows: TGTGCCAGCAGGGGGACAGGAACCTCGAGGAGACGGTACGAGCAGTACTTC. As protein: CASRGTGTSRRRYEQYF. The chain has TRBV28 and TRBJ2-7; TRBD1 matches at 8 bases. V lost 6 bases to trimming and J lost 4 bases; unmatched junction nucleotides: 17. The CDR3 extends over 17 amino acids. From germline, CDR1 is MDHEN and CDR2 SYDVKM.

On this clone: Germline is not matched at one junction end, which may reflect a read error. DNA of the CDR3: TGTGCCAGCAGCTCGACCGGCGGGAGATCCTACAATAAGCAGTTCTTC. This gives the protein CASSSTGGRSYNKQFF. V gene TRBV9 combines with J gene TRBJ2-1; TRBD2 matches at 7 bases. CDR3 length: 16 amino acids. Germline V gives CDR1 SGDLS, CDR2 YYNGEE.

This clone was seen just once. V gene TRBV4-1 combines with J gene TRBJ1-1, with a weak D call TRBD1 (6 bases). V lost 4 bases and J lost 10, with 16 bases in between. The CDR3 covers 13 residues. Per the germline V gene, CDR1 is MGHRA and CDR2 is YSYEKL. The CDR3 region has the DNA TGCGCCAGCAGCCCGGACAGCCGACCATTAGCTTTCTTT. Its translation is CASSPDSRPLAFF.

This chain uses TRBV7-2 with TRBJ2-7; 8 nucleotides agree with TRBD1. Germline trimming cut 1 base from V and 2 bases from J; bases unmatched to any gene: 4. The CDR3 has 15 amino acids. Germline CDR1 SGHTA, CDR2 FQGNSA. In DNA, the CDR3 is TGTGCCAGCAGCTTAGGCGGGACAGGAACCTACGAGCAGTACTTC. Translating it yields CASSLGGTGTYEQYF.

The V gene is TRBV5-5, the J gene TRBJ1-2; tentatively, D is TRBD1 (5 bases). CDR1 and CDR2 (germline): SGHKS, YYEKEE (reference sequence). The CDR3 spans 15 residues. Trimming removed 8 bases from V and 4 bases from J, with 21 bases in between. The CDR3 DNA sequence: TGTGCCAGTCATCTGACAGCGTCGTGGGGCTATGGCTACACCTTC. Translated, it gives CASHLTASWGYGYTF.

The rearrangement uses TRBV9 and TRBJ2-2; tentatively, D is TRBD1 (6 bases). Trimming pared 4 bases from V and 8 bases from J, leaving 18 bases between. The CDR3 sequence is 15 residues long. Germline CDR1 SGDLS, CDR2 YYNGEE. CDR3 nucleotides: TGTGCCAGCAGCCCCTACTCCGGGACACCTGGGGAGCTGTTTTTT. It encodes CASSPYSGTPGELFF.

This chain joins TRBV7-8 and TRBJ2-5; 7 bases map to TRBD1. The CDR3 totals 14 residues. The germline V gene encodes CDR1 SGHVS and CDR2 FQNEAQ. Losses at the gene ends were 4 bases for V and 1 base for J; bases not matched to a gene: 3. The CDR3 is CASSSDRVQETQYF. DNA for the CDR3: TGTGCCAGCAGCTCCGACAGGGTCCAAGAGACCCAGTACTTC.

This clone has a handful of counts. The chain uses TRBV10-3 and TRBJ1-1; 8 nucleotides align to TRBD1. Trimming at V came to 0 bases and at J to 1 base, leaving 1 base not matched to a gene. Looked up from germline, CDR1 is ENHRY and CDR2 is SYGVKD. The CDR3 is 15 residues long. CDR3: CAISESGQGNTEAFF. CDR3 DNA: TGTGCCATCAGTGAGTCTGGACAGGGGAACACTGAAGCTTTCTTT.

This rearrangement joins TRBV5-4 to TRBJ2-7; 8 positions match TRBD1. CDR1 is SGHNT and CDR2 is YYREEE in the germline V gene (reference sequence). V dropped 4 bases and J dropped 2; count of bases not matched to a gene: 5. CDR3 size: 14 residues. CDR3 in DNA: TGTGCCAGCAGCCCACAGGGGGGTGCCTACGAGCAGTACTTC. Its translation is CASSPQGGAYEQYF.